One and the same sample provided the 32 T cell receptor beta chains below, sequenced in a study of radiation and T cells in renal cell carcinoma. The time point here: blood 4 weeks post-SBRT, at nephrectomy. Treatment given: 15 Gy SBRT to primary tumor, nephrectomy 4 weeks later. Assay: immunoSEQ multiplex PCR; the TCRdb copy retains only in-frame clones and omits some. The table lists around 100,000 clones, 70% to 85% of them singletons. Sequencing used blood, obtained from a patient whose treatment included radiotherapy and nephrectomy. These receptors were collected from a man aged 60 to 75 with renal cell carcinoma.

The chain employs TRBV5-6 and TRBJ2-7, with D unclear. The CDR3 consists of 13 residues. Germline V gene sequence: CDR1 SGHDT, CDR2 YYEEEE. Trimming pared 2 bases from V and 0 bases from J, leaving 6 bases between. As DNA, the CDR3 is TGTGCCAGCAGCTTCGCCCTCTCCTACGAGCAGTACTTC. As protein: CASSFALSYEQYF.

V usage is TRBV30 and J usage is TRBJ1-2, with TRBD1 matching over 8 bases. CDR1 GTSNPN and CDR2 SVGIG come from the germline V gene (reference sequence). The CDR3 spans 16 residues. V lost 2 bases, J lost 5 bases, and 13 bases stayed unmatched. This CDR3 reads CAWSTPTRGRGYGYTF. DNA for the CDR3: TGTGCCTGGAGTACGCCCACCAGGGGGCGAGGATATGGCTACACCTTC.

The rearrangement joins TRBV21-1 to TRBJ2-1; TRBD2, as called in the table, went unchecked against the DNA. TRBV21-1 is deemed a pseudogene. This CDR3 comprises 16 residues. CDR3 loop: CASSKGGLAGRHEQFF. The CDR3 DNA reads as TGTGCCAGCAGCAAAGGGGGACTAGCGGGACGTCATGAGCAGTTCTTC.

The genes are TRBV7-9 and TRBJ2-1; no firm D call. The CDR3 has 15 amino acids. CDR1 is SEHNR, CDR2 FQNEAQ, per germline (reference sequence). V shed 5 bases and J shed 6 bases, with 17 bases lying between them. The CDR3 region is CASSPPPRFGNEQFF. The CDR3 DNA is TGTGCCAGCAGCCCTCCCCCCCGATTTGGCAATGAGCAGTTCTTC.

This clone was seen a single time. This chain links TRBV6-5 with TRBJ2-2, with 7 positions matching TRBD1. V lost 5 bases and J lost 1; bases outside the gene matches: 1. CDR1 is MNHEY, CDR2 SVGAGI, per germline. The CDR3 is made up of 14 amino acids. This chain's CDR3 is CASSRDRNTGELFF. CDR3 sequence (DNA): TGTGCCAGCAGTCGGGACAGGAACACCGGGGAGCTGTTTTTT.

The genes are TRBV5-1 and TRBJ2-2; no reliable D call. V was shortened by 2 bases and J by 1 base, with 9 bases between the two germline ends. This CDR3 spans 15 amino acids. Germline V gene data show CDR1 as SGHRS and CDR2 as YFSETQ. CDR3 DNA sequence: TGCGCCAGCAGCTTAAACAATTTGAACACCGGGGAGCTGTTTTTT. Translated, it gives CASSLNNLNTGELFF.

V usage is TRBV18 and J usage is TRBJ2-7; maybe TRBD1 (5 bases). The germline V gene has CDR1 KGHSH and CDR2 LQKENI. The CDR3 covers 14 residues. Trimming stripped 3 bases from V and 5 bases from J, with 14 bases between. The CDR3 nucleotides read TGTGCCAGCTCACCTGTTCAGGGCATAAACGAGCAGTACTTC. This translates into CASSPVQGINEQYF.

The CDR3 bases are TGTGCCAGCAGCCCGTTGCGGGGAGCGGGCACCGGGGAGCTGTTTTTT. Residues: CASSPLRGAGTGELFF. The chain combines TRBV5-4 with TRBJ2-2; D may be TRBD2 (6 bases). Germline V CDR1 and CDR2: SGHNT, YYREEE (reference sequence). This CDR3 comprises 16 residues. The V end was cut by 4 bases, the J end by 4 bases, with 17 bases between.

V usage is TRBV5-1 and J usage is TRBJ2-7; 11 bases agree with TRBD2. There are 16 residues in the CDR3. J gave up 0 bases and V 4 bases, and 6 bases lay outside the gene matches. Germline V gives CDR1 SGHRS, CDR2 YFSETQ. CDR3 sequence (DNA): TGCGCCAGCAGCGGGTTAGGGACTAGCGGCTCCTACGAGCAGTACTTC. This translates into CASSGLGTSGSYEQYF.

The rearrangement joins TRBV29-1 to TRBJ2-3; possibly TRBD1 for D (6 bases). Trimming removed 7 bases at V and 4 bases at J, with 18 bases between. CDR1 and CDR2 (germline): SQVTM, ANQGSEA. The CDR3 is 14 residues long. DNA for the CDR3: TGCAGCGCAGTAGAGGGGGAGTGGTCAGATACGCAGTATTTT. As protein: CSAVEGEWSDTQYF.

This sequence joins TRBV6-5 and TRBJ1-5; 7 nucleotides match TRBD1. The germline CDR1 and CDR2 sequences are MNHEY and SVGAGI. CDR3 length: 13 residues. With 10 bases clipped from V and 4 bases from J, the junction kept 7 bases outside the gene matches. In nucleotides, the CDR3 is TGTGCCACGAAAGGCAGGGGGAATCAGCCCCAGCATTTT. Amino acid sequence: CATKGRGNQPQHF.

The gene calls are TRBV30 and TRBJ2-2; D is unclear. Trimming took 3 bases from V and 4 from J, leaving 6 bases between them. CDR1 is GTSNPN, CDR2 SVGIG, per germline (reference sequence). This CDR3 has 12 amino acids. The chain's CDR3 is CAWRRSTGELFF. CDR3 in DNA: TGTGCCTGGAGACGGAGCACCGGGGAGCTGTTTTTT.

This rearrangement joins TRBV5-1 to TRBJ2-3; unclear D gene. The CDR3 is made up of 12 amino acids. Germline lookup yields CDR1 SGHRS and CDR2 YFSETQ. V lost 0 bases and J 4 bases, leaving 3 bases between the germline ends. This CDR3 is CASSLGADTQYF. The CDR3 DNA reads TGCGCCAGCAGCTTGGGCGCAGATACGCAGTATTTT.

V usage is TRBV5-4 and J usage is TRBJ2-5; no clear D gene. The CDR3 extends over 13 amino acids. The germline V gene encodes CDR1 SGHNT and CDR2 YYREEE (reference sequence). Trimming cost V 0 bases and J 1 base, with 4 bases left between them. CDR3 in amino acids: CASSLVSQETQYF. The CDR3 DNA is TGTGCCAGCAGCTTGGTGAGCCAAGAGACCCAGTACTTC.

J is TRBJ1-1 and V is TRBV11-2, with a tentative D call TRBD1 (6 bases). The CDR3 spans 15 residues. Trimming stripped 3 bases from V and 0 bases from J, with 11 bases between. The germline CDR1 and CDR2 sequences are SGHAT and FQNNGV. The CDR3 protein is CASSFGQGMNTEAFF. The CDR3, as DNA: TGTGCCAGCAGCTTTGGGCAGGGGATGAACACTGAAGCTTTCTTT.

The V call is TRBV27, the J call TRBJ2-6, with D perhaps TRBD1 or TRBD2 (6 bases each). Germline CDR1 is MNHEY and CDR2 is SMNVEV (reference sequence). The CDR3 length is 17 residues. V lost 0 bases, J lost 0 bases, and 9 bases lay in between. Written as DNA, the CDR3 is TGTGCCAGCAGTTTATCCGGGGGCCTCTCTGGGGCCAACGTCCTGACTTTC. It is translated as CASSLSGGLSGANVLTF.

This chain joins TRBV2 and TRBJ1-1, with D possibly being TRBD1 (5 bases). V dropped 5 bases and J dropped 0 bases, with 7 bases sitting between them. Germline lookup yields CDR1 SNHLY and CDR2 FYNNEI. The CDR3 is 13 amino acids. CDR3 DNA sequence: TGTGCCAGCAGTTGGGGGGTGAACACTGAAGCTTTCTTT. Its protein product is CASSWGVNTEAFF. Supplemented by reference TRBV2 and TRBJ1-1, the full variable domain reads EPEVTQTPSHQVTQMGQEVILRCVPISNHLYFYWYRQILGQKVEFLVSFYNNEISEKSEIFDDQFSVERPDGSNFTLKIRSTKLEDSAMYFCASSWGVNTEAFFGQGTRLTVV.

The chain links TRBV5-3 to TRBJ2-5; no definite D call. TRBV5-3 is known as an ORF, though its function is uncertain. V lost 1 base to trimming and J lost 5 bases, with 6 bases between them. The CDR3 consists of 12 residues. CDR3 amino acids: CARSLPAETQYF. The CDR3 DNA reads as TGTGCCAGAAGCTTGCCTGCGGAGACCCAGTACTTC.

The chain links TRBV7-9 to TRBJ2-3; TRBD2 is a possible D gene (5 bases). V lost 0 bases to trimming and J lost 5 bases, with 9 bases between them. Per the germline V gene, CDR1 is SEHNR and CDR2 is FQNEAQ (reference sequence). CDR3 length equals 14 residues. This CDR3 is CASSLAWAGDTQYF. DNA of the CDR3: TGTGCCAGCAGCTTAGCGTGGGCGGGAGATACGCAGTATTTT.

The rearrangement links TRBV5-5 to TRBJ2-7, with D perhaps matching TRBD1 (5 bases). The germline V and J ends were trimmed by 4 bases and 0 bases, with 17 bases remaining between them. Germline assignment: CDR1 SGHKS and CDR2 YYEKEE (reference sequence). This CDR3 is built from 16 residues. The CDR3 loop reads CASSLRWGSGSYEQYF. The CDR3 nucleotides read TGTGCCAGCAGCCTGAGATGGGGCAGTGGCTCCTACGAGCAGTACTTC.

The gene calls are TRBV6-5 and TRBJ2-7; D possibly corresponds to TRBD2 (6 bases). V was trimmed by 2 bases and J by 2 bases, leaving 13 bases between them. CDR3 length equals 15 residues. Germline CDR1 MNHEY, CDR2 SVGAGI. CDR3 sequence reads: CASSYGRREPYEQYF. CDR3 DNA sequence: TGTGCCAGCAGTTACGGGAGGAGGGAACCCTACGAGCAGTACTTC.

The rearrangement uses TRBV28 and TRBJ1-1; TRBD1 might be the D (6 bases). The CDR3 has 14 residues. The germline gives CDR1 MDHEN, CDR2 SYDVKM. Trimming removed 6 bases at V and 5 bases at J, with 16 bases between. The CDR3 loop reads CASSSPGHETEAFF. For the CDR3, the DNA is TGTGCCAGCAGCAGTCCGGGACATGAAACTGAAGCTTTCTTT.

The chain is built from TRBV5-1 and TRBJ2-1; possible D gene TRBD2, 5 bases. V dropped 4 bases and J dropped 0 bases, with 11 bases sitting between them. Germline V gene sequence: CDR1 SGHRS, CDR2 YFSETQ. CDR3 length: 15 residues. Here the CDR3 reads CASSNTGSSYNEQFF. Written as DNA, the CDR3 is TGCGCCAGCAGCAACACTGGGAGCTCCTACAATGAGCAGTTCTTC.

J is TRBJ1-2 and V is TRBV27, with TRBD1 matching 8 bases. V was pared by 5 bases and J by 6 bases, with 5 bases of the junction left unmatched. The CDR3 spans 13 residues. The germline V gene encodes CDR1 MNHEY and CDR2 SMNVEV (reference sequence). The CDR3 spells CASSPRGRDGYTF. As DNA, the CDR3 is TGTGCCAGCAGTCCCAGGGGGCGCGATGGCTACACCTTC.

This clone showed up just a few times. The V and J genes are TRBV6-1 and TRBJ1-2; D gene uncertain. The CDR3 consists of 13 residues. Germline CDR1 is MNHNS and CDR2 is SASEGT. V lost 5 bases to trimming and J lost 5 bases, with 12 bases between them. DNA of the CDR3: TGTGCCAGCAGTCCCGACGGTACTTATGGCTACACCTTC. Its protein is CASSPDGTYGYTF.

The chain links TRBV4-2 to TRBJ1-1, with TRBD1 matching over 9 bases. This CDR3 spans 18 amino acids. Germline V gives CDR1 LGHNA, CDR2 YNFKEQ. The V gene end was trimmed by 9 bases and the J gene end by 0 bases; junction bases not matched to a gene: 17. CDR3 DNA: TGTGCCAGGAACGATGGACAGGGGCCCACTTGGGTGAACACTGAAGCTTTCTTT. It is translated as CARNDGQGPTWVNTEAFF.

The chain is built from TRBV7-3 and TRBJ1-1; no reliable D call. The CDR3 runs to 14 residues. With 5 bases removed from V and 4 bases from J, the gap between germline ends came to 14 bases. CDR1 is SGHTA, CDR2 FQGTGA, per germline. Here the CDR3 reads CASSPNEWGTEAFF. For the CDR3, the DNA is TGTGCCAGCAGCCCCAACGAATGGGGCACTGAAGCTTTCTTT.

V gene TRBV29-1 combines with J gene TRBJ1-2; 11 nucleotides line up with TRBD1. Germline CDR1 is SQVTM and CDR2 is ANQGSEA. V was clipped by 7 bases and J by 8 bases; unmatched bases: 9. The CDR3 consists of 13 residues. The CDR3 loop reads CSGYRGQGAGYTF. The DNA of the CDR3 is TGCAGCGGATACCGAGGACAGGGGGCCGGCTACACCTTC.

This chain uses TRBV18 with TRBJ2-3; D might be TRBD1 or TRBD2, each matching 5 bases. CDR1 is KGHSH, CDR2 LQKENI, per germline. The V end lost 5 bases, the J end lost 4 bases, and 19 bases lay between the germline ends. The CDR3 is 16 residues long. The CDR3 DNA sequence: TGTGCCAGCTCATCCGGAATCTCCGAGGGGTCAGATACGCAGTATTTT. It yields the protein CASSSGISEGSDTQYF.

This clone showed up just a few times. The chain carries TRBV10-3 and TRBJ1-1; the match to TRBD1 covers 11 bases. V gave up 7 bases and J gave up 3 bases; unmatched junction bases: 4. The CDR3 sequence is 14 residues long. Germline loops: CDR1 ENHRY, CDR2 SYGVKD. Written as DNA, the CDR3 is TGTGCCATCACCCTGGGACAGGGGGACACTGAAGCTTTCTTT. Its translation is CAITLGQGDTEAFF.

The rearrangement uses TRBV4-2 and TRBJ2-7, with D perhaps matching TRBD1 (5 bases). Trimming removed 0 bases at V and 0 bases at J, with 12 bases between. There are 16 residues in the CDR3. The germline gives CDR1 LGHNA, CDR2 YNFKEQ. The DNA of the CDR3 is TGTGCCAGCAGCCAAGAAACCCTAGGGGACTCCTACGAGCAGTACTTC. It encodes CASSQETLGDSYEQYF.

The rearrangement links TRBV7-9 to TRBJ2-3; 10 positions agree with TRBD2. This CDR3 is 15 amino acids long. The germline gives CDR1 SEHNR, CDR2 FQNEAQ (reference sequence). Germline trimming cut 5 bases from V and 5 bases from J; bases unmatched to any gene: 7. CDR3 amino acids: CASSPSGSAGDTQYF. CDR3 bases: TGTGCCAGCAGCCCTAGCGGGAGTGCCGGAGATACGCAGTATTTT.